This T cell receptor beta chain was found in a study of regulatory T cells in long-lasting Graves disease. Time point defined: newly diagnosed GD, antithyroid drugs for less than 3 months. There was RNA extracted from PBMCs, and the TCR library was made from it. Blood from the periphery, approximately 8.5 milliliters in all, was drawn into EDTA tubes. Germline-derived CDR1 and CDR2 are SEHNR and FQNEAQ (reference sequence). V was cut by 4 bases and J by 3 bases, with 13 bases left in between. The CDR3 loop spans 15 amino acids. This clonotype was recorded many times. The authors built TCR beta libraries using iRepertoire HTBI primers and Arm-PCR of CDR3 regions. Original methodology: Samples revealed approximately 60 TRBV and around 13 TRBJ segments. MiXCR, applied by TCRdb to the multiplex PCR reads, yields one record per CDR3 protein. TCRdb, not the original authors, processed these V and J calls. Seen here are a few hundred thousand distinct CDR3 sequences, 15% to 20% observed once, and the top ten hold 14%.

These same records also appear under a second study, on T cells in Graves' hyperthyroidism and ophthalmopathy. That work contributes: Most thyroid clonotypes expanded above 0.001 were also detected in blood. A model of 13 V-J features distinguished ophthalmopathy from stable hyperthyroidism.

This TCR was recovered from a woman aged 25 to 39 with Graves disease. This chain links TRBV7-9 with TRBJ2-1; D perhaps matches TRBD2 (5 bases). The sample was peripheral blood mononuclear cells (PBMCs), taken at new diagnosis, from a patient treated with antithyroid drugs. CDR3 DNA: TGTGCCAGCAGCTCTTACATGGAGGACTACAATGAGCAGTTCTTC. It is translated as CASSSYMEDYNEQFF.